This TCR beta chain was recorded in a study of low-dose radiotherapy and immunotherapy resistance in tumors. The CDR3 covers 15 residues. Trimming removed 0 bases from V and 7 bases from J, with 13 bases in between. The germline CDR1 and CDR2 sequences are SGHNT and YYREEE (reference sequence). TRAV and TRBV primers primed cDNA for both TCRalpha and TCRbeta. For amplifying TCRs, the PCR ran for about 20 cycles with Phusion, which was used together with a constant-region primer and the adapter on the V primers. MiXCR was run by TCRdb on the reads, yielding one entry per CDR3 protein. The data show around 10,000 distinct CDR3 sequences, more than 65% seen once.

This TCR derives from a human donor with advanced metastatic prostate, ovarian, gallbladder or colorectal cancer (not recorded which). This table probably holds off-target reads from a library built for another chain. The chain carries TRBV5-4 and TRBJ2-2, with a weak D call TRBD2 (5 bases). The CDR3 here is CASSLGGSAGGELFF. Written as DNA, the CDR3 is TGTGCCAGCAGCTTGGGAGGGTCCGCTGGCGGGGAGCTGTTTTTT.